What follows are 7 T cell receptor beta chains derived from one specimen sequenced in a study of vaccination effects on CD4 cells after COVID-19. Viral peptide pools were used in the ViraFEST assay to expand antigen-specific CD4+ T cells, and sequencing came afterward. Following 10 days of culture, CD4+ T cells were isolated. The person's infection with SARS-CoV-2, confirmed by PCR, took place between March and December 2020. Their specific antigens are unknown. Libraries were prepared by immunoSEQ multiplex PCR; TCRdb keeps only in-frame clonotypes and omits some of them. The sample consists of around 24,000 clones, more than 70% of them appearing once. The source material was CD4+ T cells from PBMCs cultured with SARS-CoV-2 spike peptides, sampled before COVID-19 vaccination. These receptors all come from a human donor who had a prior SARS-CoV-2 infection.

The chain uses TRBV7-3 and TRBJ1-5, with D perhaps matching TRBD1 (6 bases). Deletions cut 5 bases from V and 0 bases from J, with 29 bases between. Germline loops: CDR1 SGHTA, CDR2 FQGTGA. This CDR3 spans 21 amino acids. CDR3: CASSLTYRWGAGGNSNQPQHF. CDR3 nucleotide sequence: TGTGCCAGCAGCCTGACCTACCGATGGGGGGCCGGGGGGAATAGCAATCAGCCCCAGCATTTT.

The chain is built from TRBV30 and TRBJ1-6; perhaps TRBD1 as D (5 bases). The CDR3 has 13 amino acids. Looked up from germline, CDR1 is GTSNPN and CDR2 is SVGIG (reference sequence). Deletions cut 3 bases from V and 8 bases from J, with 11 bases between. CDR3 protein: CAWSAEGYSPLHF. DNA for the CDR3: TGTGCCTGGAGCGCGGAGGGGTATTCACCCCTCCACTTT.

The chain uses TRBV5-8 and TRBJ2-7, with TRBD2 matching 8 bases. This CDR3 contains 16 residues. Germline loops: CDR1 SGHTS, CDR2 YDEGEE. Trimming took 1 base from V and 4 from J; bases not matched to a gene: 10. CDR3 nucleotides: TGTGCCAGCAGCTTGCTTACTAGCGGCAGAGAGTACGAGCAGTACTTC. It codes for CASSLLTSGREYEQYF.

This clone was recorded a few times. This chain links TRBV11-1 with TRBJ1-1; the D is unclear. There are 14 residues in the CDR3. Trimming stripped 3 bases from V and 1 base from J, with 9 bases between. Germline V CDR1 and CDR2: SGHAT, FQDESV (reference sequence). CDR3 sequence: CASSFRGENTEAFF. Written as DNA, the CDR3 is TGTGCCAGCAGCTTCCGCGGGGAGAACACTGAAGCTTTCTTT. Looking up the rest from reference TRBV11-1 and TRBJ1-1 gives the full variable domain: EAEVAQSPRYKITEKSQAVAFWCDPISGHATLYWYRQILGQGPELLVQFQDESVVDDSQLPKDRFSAERLKGVDSTLKIQPAELGDSAMYLCASSFRGENTEAFFGQGTRLTVV.

The genes are TRBV5-4 and TRBJ2-7; TRBD2 aligns across 8 bases. V trimming: 0 bases; J trimming: 7 bases; junction bases outside the gene matches: 6. The CDR3 contains 14 residues. Germline V gene lookup returns CDR1 SGHNT and CDR2 YYREEE (reference sequence). This chain's CDR3 is CASSLVGGAREQYF. The DNA for the CDR3 is TGTGCCAGCAGCTTGGTCGGGGGGGCTCGGGAGCAGTACTTC.

J is TRBJ1-5 and V is TRBV19; 7 bases align to TRBD1. CDR1 is LNHDA and CDR2 is SQIVND in the germline V gene (reference sequence). V lost 5 bases, J lost 6 bases, and 7 bases stayed unmatched. The CDR3 sequence is 14 residues long. CDR3 residues: CASSLQGWFQPQHF. The CDR3 nucleotides are TGTGCCAGTAGTTTACAGGGGTGGTTTCAGCCCCAGCATTTT.

This clone was observed a handful of times. This chain links TRBV27 with TRBJ1-2; a weak D match, TRBD1 (5 bases). Trimming shortened V by 3 bases and J by 7 bases, and 15 bases separated the two germline ends. Germline values: CDR1 MNHEY, CDR2 SMNVEV (reference sequence). CDR3 length equals 14 residues. The CDR3 sequence is CASSFQPGFPGYTF. CDR3 in DNA: TGTGCCAGCAGTTTCCAACCAGGGTTCCCTGGCTACACCTTC.